This is a list of T cell receptor beta chains from one sample in a study of human T cells and chemical hapten exposure. TCRdb processed the RACE reads anew with MiXCR; each CDR3 protein has one entry. This sample yields under 110,000 distinct CDR3 sequences, of which 9.5% to 15% are seen a single time; 1.6% belongs to the top ten. The sequenced sample was whole blood, obtained in connection with sensitization to the hapten diphenylcyclopropenone (DPC). These receptor sequences come from a woman in her forties or fifties with alopecia areata. Some clones in this sample may be carry-over from other donors' samples. The CDR3 runs from the conserved cysteine through the conserved F or W. D genes are given only for firm matches. Some rows have no size entry. The others give once, few or many, or a class for an expanded clone.

d_call: TRBD1; clone_size: few; v_call: TRBV4-3; j_call: TRBJ2-5; cdr3_nt: TGCGCCAGCAGCCGTGGACAGGGGCAAGAGACCCAGTACTTC; cdr3_aa: CASSRGQGQETQYF
d_call: TRBD1; clone_size: .; v_call: TRBV4-2; j_call: TRBJ1-2; cdr3_nt: TGTGCCAGCAGCCCGGGGACAGGGGCCGGCTACACCTTC; cdr3_aa: CASSPGTGAGYTF
d_call: .; clone_size: few; v_call: TRBV12-3/TRBV12-4; j_call: TRBJ1-5; cdr3_nt: TGTGCCAGCAGTTTTCGGGCAGATCAGCCCCAGCATTTT; cdr3_aa: CASSFRADQPQHF
d_call: .; clone_size: few; v_call: TRBV7-8; j_call: TRBJ1-5; cdr3_nt: TGTGCCAGCAGCTTAGCAGGGCGGGTTCAGCCCCAGCATTTT; cdr3_aa: CASSLAGRVQPQHF
d_call: .; clone_size: many; v_call: TRBV29-1; j_call: TRBJ2-1; cdr3_nt: TGCAGCGCAACAAAGGGCCCCTACAATGAGCAGTTCTTC; cdr3_aa: CSATKGPYNEQFF
d_call: TRBD2; clone_size: few; v_call: TRBV6-1; j_call: TRBJ2-5; cdr3_nt: TGTGCCAGCAGGGAGACTAGCGGGGAGACCCAGTACTTC; cdr3_aa: CASRETSGETQYF
d_call: .; clone_size: few; v_call: TRBV29-1; j_call: TRBJ2-5; cdr3_nt: TGCAGCTCAGTAGAGGGCGGCGGTGAGACCCAGTACTTC; cdr3_aa: CSSVEGGGETQYF
d_call: TRBD2; clone_size: few; v_call: TRBV13; j_call: TRBJ2-7; cdr3_nt: TGTGCCAGCAGCTTGACCGGGACTAGCGGACGCTACGAGCAGTACTTC; cdr3_aa: CASSLTGTSGRYEQYF
d_call: .; clone_size: few; v_call: TRBV19; j_call: TRBJ2-3; cdr3_nt: TGTGCCAGTAAATTTCAGTACAGCACAGATACGCAGTATTTT; cdr3_aa: CASKFQYSTDTQYF
d_call: TRBD2; clone_size: many; v_call: TRBV2; j_call: TRBJ2-3; cdr3_nt: TGTGCCAGCAGAGCCTTTCGCGGGGGGCGACGCACAGATACGCAGTATTTT; cdr3_aa: CASRAFRGGRRTDTQYF
d_call: TRBD1; clone_size: .; v_call: TRBV9; j_call: TRBJ1-6; cdr3_nt: TGTGCCAGCAGCTCTCGACAGGGTAATTCACCCCTCCACTTT; cdr3_aa: CASSSRQGNSPLHF
d_call: TRBD1; clone_size: many; v_call: TRBV6-1; j_call: TRBJ1-1; cdr3_nt: TGTGCCAGCAGAGACGCGGGACAGGCCAACACTGAAGCTTTCTTT; cdr3_aa: CASRDAGQANTEAFF
d_call: TRBD1; clone_size: many; v_call: TRBV20-1; j_call: TRBJ2-3; cdr3_nt: TGCAGTGCTACATACAGGGGGCTAAGCACAGATACGCAGTATTTT; cdr3_aa: CSATYRGLSTDTQYF
d_call: .; clone_size: few; v_call: TRBV18; j_call: TRBJ1-1; cdr3_nt: TGTGCCAGCTCACCATCATGGGGAACTGAAGCTTTCTTT; cdr3_aa: CASSPSWGTEAFF
d_call: .; clone_size: many; v_call: TRBV7-2; j_call: TRBJ2-1; cdr3_nt: TGTGCCAGCAGCCGGGGACCCTTCTACAATGAGCAGTTCTTC; cdr3_aa: CASSRGPFYNEQFF
d_call: .; clone_size: few; v_call: TRBV7-2; j_call: TRBJ2-7; cdr3_nt: TGTGCCAGCAGCATCGACACGGGGCCGCAGTACTTC; cdr3_aa: CASSIDTGPQYF
d_call: .; clone_size: few; v_call: TRBV5-1; j_call: TRBJ2-2; cdr3_nt: TGCGCCAGCAGCTTGGCCGTCGGCCCGAACACCGGGGAGCTGTTTTTT; cdr3_aa: CASSLAVGPNTGELFF
d_call: .; clone_size: few; v_call: TRBV12-3/TRBV12-4; j_call: TRBJ2-1; cdr3_nt: TGTGCCAGCAGTAGGGGACCCAATGAGCAGTTCTTC; cdr3_aa: CASSRGPNEQFF
d_call: .; clone_size: .; v_call: TRBV28; j_call: TRBJ2-1; cdr3_nt: TGTGCCAGCATTCTTAGGCCCAATGAGCAGTTCTTC; cdr3_aa: CASILRPNEQFF
d_call: TRBD1; clone_size: few; v_call: TRBV4-1; j_call: TRBJ1-4; cdr3_nt: TGCGCCAGCAGCCAACCCACAGGGGCATATTTTGAAAAACTGTTTTTT; cdr3_aa: CASSQPTGAYFEKLFF
d_call: TRBD1; clone_size: many; v_call: TRBV5-1; j_call: TRBJ1-6; cdr3_nt: TGCGCCAGCAGCTCAGGGAACCCTGGACAGGTTGGTTCACCCCTCCACTTT; cdr3_aa: CASSSGNPGQVGSPLHF
d_call: .; clone_size: many; v_call: TRBV20-1; j_call: TRBJ1-1; cdr3_nt: TGCAGTGCTAGATCCGGACAGTGGGTCACTGAAGCTTTCTTT; cdr3_aa: CSARSGQWVTEAFF
d_call: .; clone_size: .; v_call: TRBV6-5; j_call: TRBJ2-3; cdr3_nt: TGTGCCGCCCGAGCGCGGGTCACAGATACGCAGTATTTT; cdr3_aa: CAARARVTDTQYF
d_call: TRBD2; clone_size: few; v_call: TRBV11-2; j_call: TRBJ2-1; cdr3_nt: TGTGCCAGCAGCCCTAGGGGGACGGGGGGGCTTAGTGAGCAGTTCTTC; cdr3_aa: CASSPRGTGGLSEQFF
d_call: TRBD1; clone_size: .; v_call: TRBV29-1; j_call: TRBJ1-5; cdr3_nt: TGCAGCGTTGGACAGGGTGGCAATCAGCCCCAGCATTTT; cdr3_aa: CSVGQGGNQPQHF
d_call: .; clone_size: .; v_call: TRBV28; j_call: TRBJ2-5; cdr3_nt: TGTGCCAGCAGGGGTGTAGCGTACCAAGAGACCCAGTACTTC; cdr3_aa: CASRGVAYQETQYF
d_call: TRBD1; clone_size: .; v_call: TRBV18; j_call: TRBJ1-1; cdr3_nt: TGTGCCAGCTCACCACGCTCCGGGACAGGGACCGAAGCTTTCTTT; cdr3_aa: CASSPRSGTGTEAFF
d_call: .; clone_size: many; v_call: TRBV3-1; j_call: TRBJ2-2; cdr3_nt: TGTGCCAGCAGCCAAGATCGTAGTTGGGCGGGAAGAAGCGGGGAGCTGTTTTTT; cdr3_aa: CASSQDRSWAGRSGELFF
d_call: TRBD1; clone_size: few; v_call: TRBV4-1; j_call: TRBJ1-2; cdr3_nt: TGCGCCAGCAGCCAAGTTGGGACAGCCGGAGGGTACACCTTC; cdr3_aa: CASSQVGTAGGYTF
d_call: .; clone_size: .; v_call: TRBV19; j_call: TRBJ1-5; cdr3_nt: TGTGCCAGTAGTATAGCCGATTCGGCGGGACAGCCCCAGCATTTT; cdr3_aa: CASSIADSAGQPQHF
d_call: .; clone_size: .; v_call: TRBV7-2; j_call: TRBJ1-1; cdr3_nt: TGTGCCAGCAGCTTTCGACGGCACGACCCTTTCTTT; cdr3_aa: CASSFRRHDPFF
d_call: .; clone_size: .; v_call: TRBV12-3/TRBV12-4; j_call: TRBJ2-3; cdr3_nt: TGTGCCAGCAGTGGGGGCGGGCGTAGATTCACAGATACGCAGTATTTT; cdr3_aa: CASSGGGRRFTDTQYF